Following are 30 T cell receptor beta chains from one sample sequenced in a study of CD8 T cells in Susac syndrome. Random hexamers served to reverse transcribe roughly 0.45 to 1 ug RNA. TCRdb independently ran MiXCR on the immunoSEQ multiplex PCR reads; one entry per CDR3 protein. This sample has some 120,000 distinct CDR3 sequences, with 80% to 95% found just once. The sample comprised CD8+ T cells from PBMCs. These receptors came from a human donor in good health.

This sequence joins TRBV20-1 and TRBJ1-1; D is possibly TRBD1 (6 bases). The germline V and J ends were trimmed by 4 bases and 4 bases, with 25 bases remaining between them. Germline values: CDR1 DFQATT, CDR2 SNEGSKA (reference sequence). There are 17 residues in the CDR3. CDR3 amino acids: CSAIGYGGVGPSTEAFF. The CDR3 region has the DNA TGCAGTGCTATAGGGTACGGGGGCGTGGGACCGAGCACTGAAGCTTTCTTT.

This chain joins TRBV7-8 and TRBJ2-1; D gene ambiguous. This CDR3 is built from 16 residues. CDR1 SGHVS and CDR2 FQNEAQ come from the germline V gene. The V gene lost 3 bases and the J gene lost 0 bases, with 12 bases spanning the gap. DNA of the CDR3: TGTGCCAGCAGCTTGGTTGGGATAGTCTCCTACAATGAGCAGTTCTTC. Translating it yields CASSLVGIVSYNEQFF.

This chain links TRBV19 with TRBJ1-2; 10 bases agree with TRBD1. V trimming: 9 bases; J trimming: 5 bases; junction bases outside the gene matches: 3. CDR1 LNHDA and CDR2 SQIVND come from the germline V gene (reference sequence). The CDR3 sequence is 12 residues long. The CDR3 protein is CASEDRGYGYTF. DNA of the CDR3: TGTGCCAGCGAGGACAGGGGGTATGGCTACACCTTC.

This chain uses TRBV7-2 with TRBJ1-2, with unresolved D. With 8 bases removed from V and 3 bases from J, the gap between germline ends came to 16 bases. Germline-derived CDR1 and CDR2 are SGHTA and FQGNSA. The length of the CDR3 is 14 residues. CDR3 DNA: TGTGCCAGCGGCCGTTTAAGGGAGCACTATGGCTACACCTTC. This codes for CASGRLREHYGYTF.

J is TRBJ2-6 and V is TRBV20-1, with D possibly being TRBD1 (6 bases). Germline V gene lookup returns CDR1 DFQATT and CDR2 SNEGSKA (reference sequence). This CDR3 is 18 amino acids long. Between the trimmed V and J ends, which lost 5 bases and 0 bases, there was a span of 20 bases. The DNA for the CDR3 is TGCAGTGCTCGTCGATCGACAGGAGGATCCTCTGGGGCCAACGTCCTGACTTTC. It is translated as CSARRSTGGSSGANVLTF.

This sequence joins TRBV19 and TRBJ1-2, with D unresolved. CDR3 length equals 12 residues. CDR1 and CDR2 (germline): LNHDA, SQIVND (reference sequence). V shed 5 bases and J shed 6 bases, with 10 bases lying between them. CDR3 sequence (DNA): TGTGCCAGTAGTGACGCACCGAATGGCTACACCTTC. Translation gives CASSDAPNGYTF.

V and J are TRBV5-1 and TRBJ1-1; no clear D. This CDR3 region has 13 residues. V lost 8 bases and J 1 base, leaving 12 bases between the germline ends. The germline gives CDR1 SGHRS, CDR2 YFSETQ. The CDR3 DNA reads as TGCGCCAGTCGTAAGTGGGAGAACACTGAAGCTTTCTTT. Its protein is CASRKWENTEAFF. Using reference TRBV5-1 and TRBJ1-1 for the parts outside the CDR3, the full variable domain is KAGVTQTPRYLIKTRGQQVTLSCSPISGHRSVSWYQQTPGQGLQFLFEYFSETQRNKGNFPGRFSGRQFSNSRSEMNVSTLELGDSALYLCASRKWENTEAFFGQGTRLTVV.

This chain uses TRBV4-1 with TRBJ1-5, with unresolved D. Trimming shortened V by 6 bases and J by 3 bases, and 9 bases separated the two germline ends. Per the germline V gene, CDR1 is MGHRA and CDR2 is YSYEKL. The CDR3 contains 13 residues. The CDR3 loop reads CASSQALNQPQHF. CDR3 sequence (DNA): TGCGCCAGCAGTCAGGCCCTCAATCAGCCCCAGCATTTT.

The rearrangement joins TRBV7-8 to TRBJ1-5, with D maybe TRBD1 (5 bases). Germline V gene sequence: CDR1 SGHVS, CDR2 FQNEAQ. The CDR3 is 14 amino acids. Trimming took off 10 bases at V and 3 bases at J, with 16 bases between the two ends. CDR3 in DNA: TGTGCCACCACCGAAGGGGCATACAATCAGCCCCAGCATTTT. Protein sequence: CATTEGAYNQPQHF. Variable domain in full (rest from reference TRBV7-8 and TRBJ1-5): GAGVSQSPRYKVAKRGQDVALRCDPISGHVSLFWYQQALGQGPEFLTYFQNEAQLDKSGLPSDRFFAERPEGSVSTLKIQRTQQEDSAVYLCATTEGAYNQPQHFGDGTRLSIL.

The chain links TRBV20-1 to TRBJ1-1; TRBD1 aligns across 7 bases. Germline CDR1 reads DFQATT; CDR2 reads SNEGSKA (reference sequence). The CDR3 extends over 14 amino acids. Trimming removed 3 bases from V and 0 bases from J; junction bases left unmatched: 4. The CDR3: CSASSGGMNTEAFF. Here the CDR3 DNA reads TGCAGTGCTAGTTCAGGGGGAATGAACACTGAAGCTTTCTTT.

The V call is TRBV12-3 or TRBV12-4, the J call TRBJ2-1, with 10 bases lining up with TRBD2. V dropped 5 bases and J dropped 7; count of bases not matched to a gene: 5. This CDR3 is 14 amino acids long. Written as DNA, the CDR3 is TGTGCCAGCAGTGGGGGACTAGCGAAGAATGAGCAGTTCTTC. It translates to CASSGGLAKNEQFF.

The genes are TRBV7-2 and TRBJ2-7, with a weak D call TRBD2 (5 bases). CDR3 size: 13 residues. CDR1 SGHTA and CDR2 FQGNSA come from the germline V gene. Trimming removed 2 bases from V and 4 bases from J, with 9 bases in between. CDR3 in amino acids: CASSLLREYEQYF. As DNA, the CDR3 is TGTGCCAGCAGCTTACTGAGGGAATACGAGCAGTACTTC.

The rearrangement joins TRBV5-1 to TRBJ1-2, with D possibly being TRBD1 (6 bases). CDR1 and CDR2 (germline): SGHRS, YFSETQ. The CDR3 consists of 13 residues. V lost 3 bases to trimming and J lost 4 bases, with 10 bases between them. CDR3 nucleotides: TGCGCCAGCAGCTCCGGGACACTCTATGGCTACACCTTC. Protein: CASSSGTLYGYTF.

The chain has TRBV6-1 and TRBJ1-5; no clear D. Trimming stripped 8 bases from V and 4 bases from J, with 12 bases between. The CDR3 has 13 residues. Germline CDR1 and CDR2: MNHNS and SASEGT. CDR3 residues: CASGRAANQPQHF. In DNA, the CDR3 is TGTGCCAGCGGTCGGGCAGCTAATCAGCCCCAGCATTTT.

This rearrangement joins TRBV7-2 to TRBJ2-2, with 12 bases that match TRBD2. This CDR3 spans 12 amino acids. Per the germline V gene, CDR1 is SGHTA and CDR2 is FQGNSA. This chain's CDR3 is CARLAGAGELFF. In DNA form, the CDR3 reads TGTGCGAGACTAGCGGGAGCCGGGGAGCTGTTTTTT.

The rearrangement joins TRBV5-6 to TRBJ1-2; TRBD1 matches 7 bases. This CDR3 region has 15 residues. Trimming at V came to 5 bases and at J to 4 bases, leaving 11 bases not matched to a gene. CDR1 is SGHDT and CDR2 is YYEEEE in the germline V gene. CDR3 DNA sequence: TGTGCCAGCAGAGGAGCGGGACAGAGAATCTATGGCTACACCTTC. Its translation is CASRGAGQRIYGYTF. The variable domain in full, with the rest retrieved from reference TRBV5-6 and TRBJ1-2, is DAGVTQSPTHLIKTRGQQVTLRCSPKSGHDTVSWYQQALGQGPQFIFQYYEEEERQRGNFPDRFSGHQFPNYSSELNVNALLLGDSALYLCASRGAGQRIYGYTFGSGTRLTVV.

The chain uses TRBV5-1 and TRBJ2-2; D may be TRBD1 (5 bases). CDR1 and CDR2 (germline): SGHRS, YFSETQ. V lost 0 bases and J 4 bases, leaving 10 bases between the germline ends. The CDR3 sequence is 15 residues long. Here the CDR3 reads CASSLGSGITGELFF. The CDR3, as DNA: TGCGCCAGCAGCTTGGGGTCAGGGATCACCGGGGAGCTGTTTTTT.

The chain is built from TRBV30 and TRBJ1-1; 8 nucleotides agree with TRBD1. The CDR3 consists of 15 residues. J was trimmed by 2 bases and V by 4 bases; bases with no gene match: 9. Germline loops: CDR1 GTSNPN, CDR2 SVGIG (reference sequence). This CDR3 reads CAWNWDGQGNTEAFF. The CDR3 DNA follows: TGTGCCTGGAACTGGGACGGACAGGGAAACACTGAAGCTTTCTTT.

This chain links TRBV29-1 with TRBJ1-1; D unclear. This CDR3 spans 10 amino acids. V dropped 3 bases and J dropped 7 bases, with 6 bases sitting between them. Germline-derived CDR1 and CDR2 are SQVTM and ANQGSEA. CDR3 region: CSVEDVEAFF. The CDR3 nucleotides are TGCAGCGTTGAGGACGTTGAAGCTTTCTTT.

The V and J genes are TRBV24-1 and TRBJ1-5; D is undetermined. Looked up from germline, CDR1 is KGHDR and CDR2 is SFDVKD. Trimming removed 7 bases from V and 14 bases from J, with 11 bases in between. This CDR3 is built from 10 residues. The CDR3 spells CATRAAPEHF. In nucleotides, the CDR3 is TGTGCCACCAGGGCCGCCCCCGAGCATTTT.

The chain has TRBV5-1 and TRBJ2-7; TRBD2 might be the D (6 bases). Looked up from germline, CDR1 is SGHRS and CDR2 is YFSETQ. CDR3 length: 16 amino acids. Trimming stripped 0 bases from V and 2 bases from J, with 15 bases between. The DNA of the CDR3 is TGCGCCAGCAGCTTGGCCGGAGGGACTTCGACCTACGAGCAGTACTTC. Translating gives CASSLAGGTSTYEQYF.

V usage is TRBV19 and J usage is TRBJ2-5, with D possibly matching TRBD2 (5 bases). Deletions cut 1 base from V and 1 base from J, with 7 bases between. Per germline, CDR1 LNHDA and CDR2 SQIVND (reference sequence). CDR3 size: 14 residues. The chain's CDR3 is CASSIVTSQETQYF. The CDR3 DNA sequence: TGTGCCAGTAGTATAGTAACTAGCCAAGAGACCCAGTACTTC.

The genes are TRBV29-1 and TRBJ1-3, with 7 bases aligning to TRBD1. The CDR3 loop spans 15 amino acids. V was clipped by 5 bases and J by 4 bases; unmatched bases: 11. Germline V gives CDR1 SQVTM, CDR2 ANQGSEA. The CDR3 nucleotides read TGCAGCGTTTTCCTTCCCGACAGGGCCGGAAACACCATATATTTT. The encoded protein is CSVFLPDRAGNTIYF.

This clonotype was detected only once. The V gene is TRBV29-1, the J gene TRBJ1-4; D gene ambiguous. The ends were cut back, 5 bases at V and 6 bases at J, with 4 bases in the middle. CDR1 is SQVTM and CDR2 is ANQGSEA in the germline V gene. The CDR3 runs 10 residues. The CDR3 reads CSVRDEKLFF. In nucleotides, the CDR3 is TGCAGCGTTAGAGATGAAAAACTGTTTTTT.

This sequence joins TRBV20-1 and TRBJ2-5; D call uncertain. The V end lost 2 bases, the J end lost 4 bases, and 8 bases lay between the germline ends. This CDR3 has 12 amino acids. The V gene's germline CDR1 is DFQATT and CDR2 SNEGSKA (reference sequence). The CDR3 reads CSARFKGETQYF. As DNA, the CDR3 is TGCAGTGCTAGATTCAAGGGAGAGACCCAGTACTTC.

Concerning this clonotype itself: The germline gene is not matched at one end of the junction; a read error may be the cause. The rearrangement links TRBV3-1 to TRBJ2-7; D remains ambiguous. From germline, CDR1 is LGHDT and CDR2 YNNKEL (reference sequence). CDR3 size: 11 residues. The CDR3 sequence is CASRQAYEQYF. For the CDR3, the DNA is TGTGCCAGCAGGCAAGCCTACGAGCAGTACTTC.

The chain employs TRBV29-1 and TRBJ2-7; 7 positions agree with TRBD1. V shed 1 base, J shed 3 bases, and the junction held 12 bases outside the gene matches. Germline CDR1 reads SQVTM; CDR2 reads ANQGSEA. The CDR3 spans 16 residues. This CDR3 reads CSVEGIKGTENYEQYF. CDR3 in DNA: TGCAGCGTTGAAGGGATTAAGGGGACAGAAAACTACGAGCAGTACTTC.

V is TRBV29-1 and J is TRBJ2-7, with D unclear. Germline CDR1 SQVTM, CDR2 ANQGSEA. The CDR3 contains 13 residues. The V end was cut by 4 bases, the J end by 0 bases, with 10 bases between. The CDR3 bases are TGCAGCGTTGTGGGGTGGCCCTCCTACGAGCAGTACTTC. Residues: CSVVGWPSYEQYF.

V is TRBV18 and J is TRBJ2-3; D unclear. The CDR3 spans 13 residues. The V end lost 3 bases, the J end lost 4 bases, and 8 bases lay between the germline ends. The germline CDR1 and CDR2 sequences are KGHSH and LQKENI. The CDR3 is CASSPSRSDTQYF. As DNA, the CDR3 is TGTGCCAGCTCACCTTCACGCTCAGATACGCAGTATTTT. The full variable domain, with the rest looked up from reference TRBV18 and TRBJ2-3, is NAGVMQNPRHLVRRRGQEARLRCSPMKGHSHVYWYRQLPEEGLKFMVYLQKENIIDESGMPKERFSAEFPKEGPSILRIQQVVRGDSAAYFCASSPSRSDTQYFGPGTRLTVL.

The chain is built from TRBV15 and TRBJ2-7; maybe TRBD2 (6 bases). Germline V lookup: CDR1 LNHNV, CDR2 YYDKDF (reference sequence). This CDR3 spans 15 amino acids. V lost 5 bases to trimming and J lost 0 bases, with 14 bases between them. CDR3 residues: CATSGGTARSYEQYF. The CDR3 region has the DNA TGTGCCACCAGCGGGGGGACGGCCCGCTCCTACGAGCAGTACTTC.